Presented here are 26 T cell receptor beta chains from one specimen sequenced in a study of blood T cell repertoires in COVID-19. Libraries were prepared by immunoSEQ multiplex PCR; TCRdb keeps only in-frame clonotypes and omits some of them. The sample holds roughly 190,000 clones, roughly nine tenths seen once. Sequenced input: PBMCs or T cells enriched from blood (not recorded which). The receptor source for this set is a woman in her forties in a cohort exposed to, infected with or recovered from COVID-19 (not recorded which).

The chain uses TRBV19 and TRBJ1-2, with D tentatively TRBD1 (5 bases). The CDR3 contains 14 residues. Germline assignment: CDR1 LNHDA and CDR2 SQIVND (reference sequence). V dropped 11 bases and J dropped 2 bases, with 18 bases sitting between them. The CDR3 region is CAPHPTRGNYGYTF. The CDR3 DNA reads as TGTGCCCCTCATCCAACGCGGGGCAACTATGGCTACACCTTC.

The rearrangement uses TRBV6-6 and TRBJ2-5; 8 nucleotides line up with TRBD1. The J segment lost 5 bases and the V segment lost 6 bases, leaving 8 bases of the junction unmatched. The CDR3 extends over 14 amino acids. The germline CDR1 and CDR2 sequences are MNHNY and SVGAGI (reference sequence). The CDR3 reads CASRPPGQEETQYF. The CDR3 nucleotides read TGTGCCAGCAGGCCTCCGGGACAGGAGGAGACCCAGTACTTC.

The genes are TRBV7-9 and TRBJ2-1; 11 nucleotides align to TRBD2. V shed 3 bases, J shed 3 bases, and the junction held 4 bases outside the gene matches. Germline CDR1 and CDR2: SEHNR and FQNEAQ (reference sequence). This CDR3 comprises 16 residues. For the CDR3, the DNA is TGTGCCAGCAGCTTTCAAGGACTAGCGGGCTACAATGAGCAGTTCTTC. Its protein product is CASSFQGLAGYNEQFF. The whole variable domain, remainder taken from reference TRBV7-9 and TRBJ2-1, is DTGVSQNPRHKITKRGQNVTFRCDPISEHNRLYWYRQTLGQGPEFLTYFQNEAQLEKSRLLSDRFSAERPKGSFSTLEIQRTEQGDSAMYLCASSFQGLAGYNEQFFGPGTRLTVL.

The rearrangement uses TRBV3-1 (or the pseudogene TRBV3-2) and TRBJ1-2; D is perhaps TRBD1 (6 bases). The CDR3 length is 13 residues. The V gene lost 1 base and the J gene lost 7 bases, with 10 bases spanning the gap. Germline-derived CDR1 and CDR2 are LGHDT and YNNKEL (reference sequence). The CDR3 DNA is TGTGCCAGCAGCCAAGTTTCAGGGGTTGGCTACACCTTC. Translated: CASSQVSGVGYTF.

The V gene is TRBV11-3, the J gene TRBJ2-1; 7 bases are shared with TRBD2. V was clipped by 1 base and J by 7 bases; unmatched bases: 7. Germline lookup yields CDR1 SGHNT and CDR2 YENEEA. The CDR3 is 15 residues long. The CDR3 loop is CASSLVWRELNEQFF. The CDR3, as DNA: TGTGCCAGCAGCTTAGTTTGGCGGGAGCTGAATGAGCAGTTCTTC.

The chain employs TRBV5-1 and TRBJ2-5, with 9 bases identical to TRBD2. This CDR3 spans 17 amino acids. V shed 0 bases, J shed 3 bases, and the junction held 9 bases outside the gene matches. CDR1 and CDR2 (germline): SGHRS, YFSETQ. CDR3 in DNA: TGCGCCAGCAGCTTGGGATTAGCGGGAGTAAGGGAAGAGACCCAGTACTTC. The encoded protein is CASSLGLAGVREETQYF.

The table lists this clone with many counts. The chain uses TRBV7-9 and TRBJ2-1; TRBD1 matches at 8 bases. The CDR3 runs to 17 residues. The junction had 13 bases not matched to a gene; V was cut back by 6 bases and J by 3 bases. Looked up from germline, CDR1 is SEHNR and CDR2 is FQNEAQ (reference sequence). This chain's CDR3 is CASSHRTGSPLYNEQFF. The CDR3 DNA reads as TGTGCCAGCAGTCACCGGACAGGGTCTCCACTCTACAATGAGCAGTTCTTC.

CDR3 DNA: TGTGCCAGCAGCTTAGCGGGGACTAGCGGGCCCTTAAGAGATACGCAGTATTTT. Its protein product is CASSLAGTSGPLRDTQYF. The chain joins TRBV7-8 to TRBJ2-3, with 12 bases lining up with TRBD2. CDR3 length: 18 amino acids. V lost 0 bases and J lost 5; bases outside the gene matches: 9. The germline V gene encodes CDR1 SGHVS and CDR2 FQNEAQ.

The chain's CDR3 is CASSSPLDREQPQHF. The CDR3 DNA follows: TGTGCCAGCAGCTCACCTCTCGACAGGGAACAACCCCAGCATTTT. V usage is TRBV7-2 and J usage is TRBJ1-5, with 7 bases lining up with TRBD1. This CDR3 region has 15 residues. CDR1 SGHTA and CDR2 FQGNSA come from the germline V gene. Germline trimming cut 4 bases from V and 10 bases from J; bases unmatched to any gene: 13.

The chain is built from TRBV5-4 and TRBJ2-5; D is ambiguous. The germline CDR1 and CDR2 sequences are SGHNT and YYREEE (reference sequence). V was cut by 1 base and J by 2 bases, with 9 bases left in between. The CDR3 length is 14 residues. The CDR3 DNA reads TGTGCCAGCAGCTTGAAGACTTATCAAGAGACCCAGTACTTC. Residues: CASSLKTYQETQYF.

The chain recombines TRBV2 with TRBJ2-1; tentatively, D is TRBD2 (6 bases). The length of the CDR3 is 19 residues. Germline V gives CDR1 SNHLY, CDR2 FYNNEI. Trimming shortened V by 10 bases and J by 4 bases, and 32 bases separated the two germline ends. The CDR3 loop is CATPLGVPTDYREYNEQFF. CDR3 nucleotides: TGTGCCACTCCTCTCGGGGTCCCCACCGACTATCGGGAGTACAATGAGCAGTTCTTC.

The chain couples TRBV27 to TRBJ1-1; D is unresolved. Trimming stripped 6 bases from V and 4 bases from J, with 12 bases between. This CDR3 contains 13 residues. From germline, CDR1 is MNHEY and CDR2 SMNVEV (reference sequence). The CDR3 spells CASRARISTEAFF. DNA of the CDR3: TGTGCCAGCAGGGCCAGGATTTCCACTGAAGCTTTCTTT.

The chain carries TRBV2 and TRBJ1-5; the match to TRBD1 covers 7 bases. CDR3 size: 15 residues. Looked up from germline, CDR1 is SNHLY and CDR2 is FYNNEI. V lost 4 bases, J lost 4 bases, and 7 bases stayed unmatched. CDR3 DNA: TGTGCCAGCAGTGGAAGGCAGGGGGATAATCAGCCCCAGCATTTT. This encodes CASSGRQGDNQPQHF. The complete variable domain, with remaining parts taken from reference TRBV2 and TRBJ1-5, reads EPEVTQTPSHQVTQMGQEVILRCVPISNHLYFYWYRQILGQKVEFLVSFYNNEISEKSEIFDDQFSVERPDGSNFTLKIRSTKLEDSAMYFCASSGRQGDNQPQHFGDGTRLSIL.

V usage is TRBV5-1 and J usage is TRBJ2-3; 15 nucleotides agree with TRBD2. The CDR3 length is 20 residues. CDR1 and CDR2 from the germline V gene are SGHRS and YFSETQ. After removal of 1 base from V and 3 bases from J, the junction contained 12 bases not matched to a gene. The CDR3 is CASSLTGLAGGDAGTDTQYF. The CDR3 DNA reads TGCGCCAGCAGCTTGACGGGACTAGCGGGGGGTGATGCTGGGACAGATACGCAGTATTTT.

The chain combines TRBV2 with TRBJ2-7; TRBD1 aligns across 8 bases. Germline loops: CDR1 SNHLY, CDR2 FYNNEI. The V segment lost 5 bases and the J segment 5 bases; nucleotides outside the gene matches: 5. The CDR3 is 13 amino acids. DNA of the CDR3: TGTGCCAGCAGTCGACAGGGGTTAGACGAGCAGTACTTC. Its translation is CASSRQGLDEQYF.

This chain joins TRBV21-1 and TRBJ2-3; the table gives TRBD2 as D, unverified against the DNA. TRBV21-1 is deemed a pseudogene. The CDR3 length is 16 residues. The CDR3 DNA sequence: TGTGCCAGCAGCAAAGCGGTAGCGGGGGAATGGGTTACGCAGTATTTT. Encoded protein: CASSKAVAGEWVTQYF.

The chain combines TRBV29-1 with TRBJ2-3; tentative D call: TRBD1 (5 bases). This CDR3 spans 14 amino acids. Germline-derived CDR1 and CDR2 are SQVTM and ANQGSEA. Deletions cut 7 bases from V and 7 bases from J, with 21 bases between. Here the CDR3 DNA reads TGCAGCGCCCTGGCAGGGTCATATCGAAATACGCAGTATTTT. Translating gives CSALAGSYRNTQYF.

This clone has more than one count but fewer than ten. The rearrangement joins TRBV7-2 to TRBJ2-1; TRBD2 aligns across 7 bases. CDR3 length: 18 residues. V shed 7 bases and J 7 bases; nucleotides not matched to a gene: 22. Per the germline V gene, CDR1 is SGHTA and CDR2 is FQGNSA. This chain's CDR3 is CASIFEGSSGARWNEQFF. In DNA, the CDR3 is TGTGCCAGCATATTCGAGGGCTCTAGCGGAGCAAGGTGGAATGAGCAGTTCTTC.

For the CDR3, the DNA is TGTGCCAGTAGTATTAATACCGGCTCTGGAAACACCATATATTTT. Amino acids: CASSINTGSGNTIYF. V and J are TRBV19 and TRBJ1-3; the D is unclear. The V gene lost 3 bases and the J gene lost 0 bases, with 9 bases spanning the gap. The CDR3 length is 15 residues. Germline-derived CDR1 and CDR2 are LNHDA and SQIVND (reference sequence).

This clone came up a few times. The chain combines TRBV2 with TRBJ1-2, with 7 bases identical to TRBD1. CDR3 length equals 14 residues. Trimming took 4 bases from V and 2 from J; bases not matched to a gene: 4. Germline V gene lookup returns CDR1 SNHLY and CDR2 FYNNEI. The CDR3 loop is CASSGGTANYGYTF. The CDR3 DNA reads TGTGCCAGCAGTGGGGGGACAGCAAACTATGGCTACACCTTC.

The chain employs TRBV13 and TRBJ2-1; TRBD2 matches at 9 bases. Per germline, CDR1 PRHDT and CDR2 FYEKMQ (reference sequence). V lost 6 bases and J lost 4; bases outside the gene matches: 10. The CDR3 loop spans 16 amino acids. The CDR3 coding sequence is TGTGCCAGCAGGGCCCTTTCTAGCGGGGTTTACAATGAGCAGTTCTTC. This sequence encodes CASRALSSGVYNEQFF.

This chain connects TRBV15 to TRBJ1-3; D possibly corresponds to TRBD1 (5 bases). Germline V gene sequence: CDR1 LNHNV, CDR2 YYDKDF (reference sequence). The CDR3 is 18 amino acids. Trimming pared 1 base from V and 0 bases from J, leaving 16 bases between. In DNA form, the CDR3 reads TGTGCCACCAGCAGAGGAGTTGGCAGGGATAGCTCTGGAAACACCATATATTTT. The encoded protein is CATSRGVGRDSSGNTIYF. The full variable domain, rest sourced from reference TRBV15 and TRBJ1-3, is DAMVIQNPRYQVTQFGKPVTLSCSQTLNHNVMYWYQQKSSQAPKLLFHYYDKDFNNEADTPDNFQSRRPNTSFCFLDIRSPGLGDTAMYLCATSRGVGRDSSGNTIYFGEGSWLTVV.

The chain employs TRBV5-5 and TRBJ2-7; 7 bases are a match to TRBD2. Per germline, CDR1 SGHKS and CDR2 YYEKEE (reference sequence). This CDR3 comprises 14 residues. Unmatched junction bases numbered 8, after V lost 3 bases and J lost 5 bases. The CDR3 bases are TGTGCCAGCAGCTGGGGAGGGATCCGCCACGAGCAGTACTTC. It encodes CASSWGGIRHEQYF.

V gene TRBV6-5 combines with J gene TRBJ2-1; TRBD2 is a possible D gene (5 bases). The CDR3 runs to 13 residues. The germline V gene encodes CDR1 MNHEY and CDR2 SVGAGI. Between the trimmed V and J ends, which lost 1 base and 5 bases, there was a span of 6 bases. This chain's CDR3 is CASSYFGNNEQFF. The CDR3 DNA is TGTGCCAGCAGTTACTTCGGGAACAATGAGCAGTTCTTC.

The V gene is TRBV19, the J gene TRBJ1-5; 9 bases match TRBD1. With V trimmed by 10 bases and J by 6 bases, 7 bases remained unmatched. Germline CDR1 is LNHDA and CDR2 is SQIVND (reference sequence). The CDR3 is 13 residues long. This chain's CDR3 is CATATGGGQPQHF. DNA for the CDR3: TGTGCCACCGCTACAGGGGGCGGTCAGCCCCAGCATTTT.

The V and J genes are TRBV6-5 and TRBJ2-6, with D possibly TRBD1 on 5 matching bases. This CDR3 has 15 residues. Germline CDR1 reads MNHEY; CDR2 reads SVGAGI. V lost 8 bases and J 3 bases, leaving 14 bases between the germline ends. The CDR3 DNA reads TGTGCCAGCGGTCACAGGAAGGATGGGGCCAACGTCCTGACTTTC. This sequence encodes CASGHRKDGANVLTF.